Below, one T cell receptor beta chain is given with its context. The V end lost 5 bases, the J end lost 3 bases, and 19 bases lay between the germline ends. Germline CDR1 is SGHRS and CDR2 is YFSETQ. The CDR3 extends over 16 amino acids. The record originates from a study of blood T cell repertoires in COVID-19. Study-level background: Specimens from acute and convalescent COVID-19 originated in the United States, Italy and Spain. PBMCs, B-cell-depleted T cells, or T cells provided the cDNA or gDNA that made up the material.

Authors' data handling: Amplification of reference gene primers was used by the study to estimate nucleated cell counts. Generated by immunoSEQ multiplex PCR, the TCRdb table keeps only in-frame clones and is missing some. V and J calls and clone size are those listed in that table; D and trimming were worked out from the DNA. This table holds about 240,000 clones, approximately 90% found once. This sequence joins TRBV5-1 and TRBJ2-3; perhaps TRBD2 as D (7 bases). This clonotype was sampled from a man in his fifties or sixties who had recovered from COVID-19. The sample taken for sequencing was peripheral blood. The CDR3, as DNA: TGCGCCAGCAGGAAGGGTTATCGGGGGGCAACAGATACGCAGTATTTT. Translating it yields CASRKGYRGATDTQYF.